Below, 17 T cell receptor beta chains from the same sample are listed, as sequenced in a study of blood T cell repertoires in COVID-19. Produced via immunoSEQ multiplex PCR; TCRdb's table is partial and in-frame only. The sample shows more than 250,000 clones, more than 85% of them seen only once. Sequences were obtained from peripheral blood. Receptors were obtained from a man aged 18 to 29 with active or convalescent COVID-19.

The V and J genes are TRBV18 and TRBJ1-1; a possible D gene is TRBD1 (6 bases). This CDR3 has 14 residues. The ends were cut back, 0 bases at V and 11 bases at J, with 16 bases in the middle. Per the germline V gene, CDR1 is KGHSH and CDR2 is LQKENI. The CDR3 bases are TGTGCCAGCTCACCACCGCGTGGGGGCTCGTATGCTTTCTTT. Its translation is CASSPPRGGSYAFF.

This chain links TRBV28 with TRBJ1-2; D gene unclear. This CDR3 has 11 residues. Germline CDR1 reads MDHEN; CDR2 reads SYDVKM. V shed 7 bases and J shed 8 bases, with 11 bases lying between them. The CDR3 protein is CASNYLSGYTF. The CDR3 DNA is TGTGCCAGCAACTACCTCAGCGGCTACACCTTC.

The chain employs TRBV5-3 and TRBJ2-4, with D possibly TRBD1 on 6 matching bases. TRBV5-3 falls under the ORF class, with uncertain function. V lost 2 bases, J lost 9 bases, and 21 bases lay in between. CDR3 length: 16 amino acids. The CDR3 protein is CARSFLWDTPSAIQYF. The CDR3 nucleotides read TGTGCCAGAAGCTTTTTATGGGACACCCCGTCCGCCATTCAGTACTTC.

V is TRBV19 and J is TRBJ1-5; D ambiguous. Germline V gene lookup returns CDR1 LNHDA and CDR2 SQIVND (reference sequence). V was trimmed by 6 bases and J by 5 bases, leaving 14 bases between them. This CDR3 is built from 14 residues. The CDR3 DNA reads as TGTGCCAGTAGCACCCTGGGCGGGCATCAGCCCCAGCATTTT. Translation: CASSTLGGHQPQHF.

V gene TRBV7-2 combines with J gene TRBJ2-3; tentatively, D is TRBD1 (6 bases). V lost 5 bases and J 5 bases, leaving 11 bases between the germline ends. CDR3 length equals 13 residues. CDR1 is SGHTA and CDR2 is FQGNSA in the germline V gene. The CDR3 spells CASSRIRGDTQYF. Here the CDR3 DNA reads TGTGCCAGCAGCCGGATCAGGGGAGATACGCAGTATTTT.

The chain carries TRBV18 and TRBJ2-2; TRBD1 matches 7 bases. Germline CDR1 and CDR2: KGHSH and LQKENI. CDR3 size: 14 residues. Trimming took 4 bases from V and 3 from J; bases not matched to a gene: 2. The CDR3 sequence is CASSLTGDTGELFF. CDR3 in DNA: TGTGCCAGCTCACTCACAGGGGACACCGGGGAGCTGTTTTTT.

The chain combines TRBV6-5 with TRBJ1-6; D not certain. Germline V gives CDR1 MNHEY, CDR2 SVGAGI. Trimming took off 4 bases at V and 14 bases at J, with 12 bases between the two ends. This CDR3 region has 12 residues. Written as DNA, the CDR3 is TGTGCCAGCAGTTTCCGGGTCCTGGCCCTCCACTTT. It specifies CASSFRVLALHF.

CDR3 bases: TGTGCCAGCAGCCCCCGGGAGATGAGCGGGGGCTCCTACGAGCAGTACTTC. This gives the protein CASSPREMSGGSYEQYF. The chain has TRBV21-1 and TRBJ2-7; the D call of TRBD2 is as the table states it, not checked on the DNA. TRBV21-1 is annotated as a pseudogene. The CDR3 has 17 amino acids.

This chain joins TRBV5-1 and TRBJ1-6; D not resolved. V lost 0 bases and J 10 bases, leaving 11 bases between the germline ends. This CDR3 has 14 amino acids. Germline-derived CDR1 and CDR2 are SGHRS and YFSETQ. CDR3 in DNA: TGCGCCAGCAGCTTGGGCGGGATTCAGTCACCCCTCCACTTT. This translates into CASSLGGIQSPLHF.

The chain joins TRBV5-5 to TRBJ2-5; D perhaps matches TRBD1 (6 bases). The CDR3 is 15 amino acids. The germline V gene encodes CDR1 SGHKS and CDR2 YYEKEE (reference sequence). Trimming shortened V by 6 bases and J by 7 bases, and 22 bases separated the two germline ends. CDR3 in DNA: TGTGCCAGCAACCCGACCCACTCAGGGGCGGCGACCCAGTACTTC. Amino acid sequence: CASNPTHSGAATQYF. Variable domain in full (rest from reference TRBV5-5 and TRBJ2-5): DAGVTQSPTHLIKTRGQQVTLRCSPISGHKSVSWYQQVLGQGPQFIFQYYEKEERGRGNFPDRFSARQFPNYSSELNVNALLLGDSALYLCASNPTHSGAATQYFGPGTRLLVL.

CDR3 sequence reads: CASSQRKGGVDGYTF. Written as DNA, the CDR3 is TGCGCCAGCAGCCAGAGAAAGGGGGGGGTAGATGGCTACACCTTC. V usage is TRBV4-1 and J usage is TRBJ1-2; a possible D gene is TRBD1 (6 bases). The germline gives CDR1 MGHRA, CDR2 YSYEKL. There are 15 residues in the CDR3. Trimming pared 3 bases from V and 6 bases from J, leaving 17 bases between.

CDR3 in amino acids: CASKPDSTNPYGYTF. The DNA of the CDR3 is TGTGCCAGCAAACCAGACAGCACCAACCCTTATGGCTACACCTTC. J is TRBJ1-2 and V is TRBV6-5; tentatively, D is TRBD1 (5 bases). The CDR3 spans 15 residues. V was trimmed by 7 bases and J by 5 bases, leaving 20 bases between them. Looked up from germline, CDR1 is MNHEY and CDR2 is SVGAGI.

V and J are TRBV6-6 and TRBJ1-5, with 7 bases fitting TRBD1. Germline-derived CDR1 and CDR2 are MNHNY and SVGAGI (reference sequence). The length of the CDR3 is 16 residues. V shed 4 bases and J 0 bases; nucleotides not matched to a gene: 6. The CDR3 loop reads CASSWGTAYSNQPQHF. CDR3 nucleotides: TGTGCCAGCAGTTGGGGGACAGCTTATAGCAATCAGCCCCAGCATTTT.

V and J are TRBV7-3 and TRBJ1-1, with a possible D match to TRBD1 (5 bases). The CDR3 has 16 amino acids. Per the germline V gene, CDR1 is SGHTA and CDR2 is FQGTGA. The V end was cut by 2 bases, the J end by 5 bases, with 18 bases between. The CDR3 is CASSLDPPGLGTEAFF. CDR3 sequence (DNA): TGTGCCAGCAGCTTAGACCCCCCAGGGTTGGGTACTGAAGCTTTCTTT.

This clone is a singleton in its sample. The chain recombines TRBV24-1 with TRBJ1-2, with D uncertain. The CDR3 is 13 residues long. Germline V gene data show CDR1 as KGHDR and CDR2 as SFDVKD. V lost 2 bases and J 4 bases, leaving 7 bases between the germline ends. The CDR3 loop reads CATSDSLSYGYTF. The CDR3 DNA follows: TGTGCCACCAGTGATTCTCTCTCCTATGGCTACACCTTC.

This chain links TRBV5-4 with TRBJ2-7, with 10 bases that match TRBD2. CDR1 is SGHNT, CDR2 YYREEE, per germline (reference sequence). The CDR3 runs to 16 residues. V lost 0 bases to trimming and J lost 1 base; unmatched junction nucleotides: 4. CDR3 DNA: TGTGCCAGCAGCTTGGGTGGGACTAGCGCTTCCTACGAGCAGTACTTC. Protein sequence: CASSLGGTSASYEQYF. Filled out from reference TRBV5-4 and TRBJ2-7, the complete variable domain reads ETGVTQSPTHLIKTRGQQVTLRCSSQSGHNTVSWYQQALGQGPQFIFQYYREEENGRGNFPPRFSGLQFPNYSSELNVNALELDDSALYLCASSLGGTSASYEQYFGPGTRLTVT.

Written as DNA, the CDR3 is TGTGCCAGCAGTTACAGTCCGGACAGGGGAGGGTTCTTC. Residues: CASSYSPDRGGFF. V is TRBV6-5 and J is TRBJ2-1, with TRBD1 identical over 9 bases. The germline V gene encodes CDR1 MNHEY and CDR2 SVGAGI. After removal of 2 bases from V and 15 bases from J, the junction contained 8 bases not matched to a gene. This CDR3 has 13 amino acids.